This is a list of T cell receptor beta chains from one sample in a study of blood T cell repertoires in COVID-19. Here immunoSEQ multiplex PCR was the method, and the copy in TCRdb shows in-frame clones only, minus some. The repertoire holds around 130,000 clones, with roughly 84% as singletons. The sequencing sample was made of peripheral blood. Receptor source: a young woman who had recovered from COVID-19. The CDR3 runs from the conserved cysteine through the conserved F or W. A D gene is named only where the DNA matches it firmly. Expanded clones get a size class; other rows say once, few or many, or leave the size out.

>TRBD1|TRBV30|TRBJ1-6|NA
TGTGCCTGGAGGACGGGACAGCAAAATTCACCCCTCCACTTT
CAWRTGQQNSPLHF
>NA|TRBV27|TRBJ2-4|NA
TGTGCCAGCGGTTCACTAGCCAAAAACATTCAGTACTTC
CASGSLAKNIQYF
>NA|TRBV2|TRBJ1-1|NA
TGTGCCAGCAGTGAAGCCGGGGGGAACACTGAAGCTTTCTTT
CASSEAGGNTEAFF
>NA|TRBV7-2|TRBJ1-3|NA
TGTGCCAGCAGCCTCGTCGGAAACACCATATATTTT
CASSLVGNTIYF
>NA|TRBV7-2|TRBJ1-6|once
TGTGCCAGCAGCCTTAAGGGACACAGGACCAATTCACCCCTCCACTTT
CASSLKGHRTNSPLHF
>TRBD2|TRBV27|TRBJ2-7|few
TGTGCCAGCAGTTCGACTAGCGGGGCTCTCTACGAGCAGTACTTC
CASSSTSGALYEQYF
>NA|TRBV21-1|TRBJ2-7|NA
TGTGCCAGCAGCAAAGCGGACGGCGGGAGAGACAAAACCTACGAGCAGTACTTC
CASSKADGGRDKTYEQYF
>TRBD2|TRBV19|TRBJ2-7|once
TGTGCCAGTGGGACTAGCGGGGACTCCTACGAGCAGTACTTC
CASGTSGDSYEQYF
>NA|TRBV6-1|TRBJ2-7|NA
TGTGCCAGCAGTGAGAAGAGTTATTTCGCCTACGAGCAGTACTTC
CASSEKSYFAYEQYF
>TRBD1|TRBV12-5|TRBJ2-1|once
TGTGCTAGTGGTCCCCTGGACAGGGGGAGAGGCAATGAGCAGTTCTTC
CASGPLDRGRGNEQFF
>TRBD1|TRBV5-6|TRBJ2-7|NA
TGTGCCAGCAGCTTGTTCGGACAGGGGATGCAGGAGCAGTACTTC
CASSLFGQGMQEQYF
>TRBD1|TRBV19|TRBJ1-2|NA
TGTGCCAGTAGAGGGACAGGGGAATACTATGGCTACACCTTC
CASRGTGEYYGYTF